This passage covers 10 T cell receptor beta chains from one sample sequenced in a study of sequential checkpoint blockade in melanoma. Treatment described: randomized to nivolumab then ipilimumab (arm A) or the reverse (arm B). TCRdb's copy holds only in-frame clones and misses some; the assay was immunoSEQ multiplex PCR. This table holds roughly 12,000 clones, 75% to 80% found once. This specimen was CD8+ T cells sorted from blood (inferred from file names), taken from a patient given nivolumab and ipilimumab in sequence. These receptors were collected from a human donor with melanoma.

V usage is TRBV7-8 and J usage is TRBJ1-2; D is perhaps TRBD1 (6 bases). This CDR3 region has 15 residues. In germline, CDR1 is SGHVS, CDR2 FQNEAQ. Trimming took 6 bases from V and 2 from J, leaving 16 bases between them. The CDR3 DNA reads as TGTGCCAGCAGTTTAATGGGGGGGGCGAACTATGGCTACACCTTC. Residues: CASSLMGGANYGYTF.

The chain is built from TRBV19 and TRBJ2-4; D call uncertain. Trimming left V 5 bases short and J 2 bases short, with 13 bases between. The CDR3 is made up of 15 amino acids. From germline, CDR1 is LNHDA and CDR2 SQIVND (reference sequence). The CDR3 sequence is CASSFGERTKNIQYF. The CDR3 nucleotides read TGTGCCAGTAGTTTCGGAGAAAGAACCAAAAACATTCAGTACTTC.

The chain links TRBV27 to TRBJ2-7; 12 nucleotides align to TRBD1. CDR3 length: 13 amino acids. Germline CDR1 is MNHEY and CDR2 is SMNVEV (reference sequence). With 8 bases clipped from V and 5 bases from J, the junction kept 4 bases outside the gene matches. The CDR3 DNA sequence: TGTGCCAGCGGGACAGGGGGCTTCAACGAGCAGTACTTC. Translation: CASGTGGFNEQYF.

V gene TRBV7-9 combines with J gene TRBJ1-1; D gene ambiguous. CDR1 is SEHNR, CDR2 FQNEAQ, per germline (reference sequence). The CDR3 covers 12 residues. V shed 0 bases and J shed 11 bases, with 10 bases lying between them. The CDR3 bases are TGTGCCAGCAGCTTAGCGGGCCGGGAGGCTTTCTTT. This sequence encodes CASSLAGREAFF.

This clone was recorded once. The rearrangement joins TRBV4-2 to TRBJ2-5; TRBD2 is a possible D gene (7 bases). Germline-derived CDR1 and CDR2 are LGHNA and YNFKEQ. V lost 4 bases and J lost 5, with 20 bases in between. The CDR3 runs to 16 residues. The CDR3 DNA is TGTGCCAGCAGCCCTAGGGGGGGAGGGCCCATGGAGACCCAGTACTTC. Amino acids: CASSPRGGGPMETQYF.

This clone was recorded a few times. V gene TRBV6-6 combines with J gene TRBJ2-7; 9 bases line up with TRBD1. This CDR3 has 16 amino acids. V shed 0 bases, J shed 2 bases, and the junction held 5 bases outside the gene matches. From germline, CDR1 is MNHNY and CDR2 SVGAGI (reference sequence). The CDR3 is CASSYSKGQGPYEQYF. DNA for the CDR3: TGTGCCAGCAGTTACTCGAAGGGACAGGGACCCTACGAGCAGTACTTC.

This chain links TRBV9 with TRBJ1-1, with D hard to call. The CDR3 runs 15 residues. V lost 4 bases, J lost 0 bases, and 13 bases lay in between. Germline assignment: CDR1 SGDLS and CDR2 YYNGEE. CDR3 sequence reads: CASSTANSLNTEAFF. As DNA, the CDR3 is TGTGCCAGCAGCACAGCTAACAGCTTGAACACTGAAGCTTTCTTT.

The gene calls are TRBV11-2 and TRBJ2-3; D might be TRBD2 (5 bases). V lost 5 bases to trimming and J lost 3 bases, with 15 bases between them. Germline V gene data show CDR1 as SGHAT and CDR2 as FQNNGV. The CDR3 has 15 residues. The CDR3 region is CASSPGRRSTDTQYF. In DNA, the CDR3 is TGTGCCAGCAGCCCCGGTAGGAGGTCAACAGATACGCAGTATTTT.

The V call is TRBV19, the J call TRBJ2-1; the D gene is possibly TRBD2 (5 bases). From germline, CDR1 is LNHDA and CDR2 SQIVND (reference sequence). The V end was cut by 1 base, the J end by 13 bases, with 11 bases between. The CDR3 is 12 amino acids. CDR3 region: CASSIGLARQFF. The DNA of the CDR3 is TGTGCCAGTAGTATAGGGCTAGCAAGACAGTTCTTC.

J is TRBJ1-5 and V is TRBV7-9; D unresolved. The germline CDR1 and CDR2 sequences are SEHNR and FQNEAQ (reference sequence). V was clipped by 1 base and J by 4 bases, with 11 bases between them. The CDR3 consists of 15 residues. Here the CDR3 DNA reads TGTGCCAGCAGCTTAGGAGGTCTCGGGAATCAGCCCCAGCATTTT. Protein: CASSLGGLGNQPQHF.